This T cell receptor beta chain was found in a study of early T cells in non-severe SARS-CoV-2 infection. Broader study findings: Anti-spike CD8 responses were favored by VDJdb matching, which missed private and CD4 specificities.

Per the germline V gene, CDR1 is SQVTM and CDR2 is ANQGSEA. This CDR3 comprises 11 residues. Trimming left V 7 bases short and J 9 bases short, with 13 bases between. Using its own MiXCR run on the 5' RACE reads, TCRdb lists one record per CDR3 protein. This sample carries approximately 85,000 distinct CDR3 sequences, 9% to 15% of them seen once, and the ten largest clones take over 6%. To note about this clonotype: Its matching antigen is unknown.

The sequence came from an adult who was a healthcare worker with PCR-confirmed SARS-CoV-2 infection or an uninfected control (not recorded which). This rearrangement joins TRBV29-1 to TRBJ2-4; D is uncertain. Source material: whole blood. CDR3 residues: CSGRSSSIQYF. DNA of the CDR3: TGCAGCGGGCGGTCCTCTAGCATTCAGTACTTC. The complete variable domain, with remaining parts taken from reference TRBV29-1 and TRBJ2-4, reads SAVISQKPSRDICQRGTSLTIQCQVDSQVTMMFWYRQQPGQSLTLIATANQGSEATYESGFVIDKFPISRPNLTFSTLTVSNMSPEDSSIYLCSGRSSSIQYFGAGTRLSVL.